This T cell receptor beta chain was sequenced during a study of blood T cell repertoires in COVID-19. As for the study in general: There were acute and convalescent COVID-19 samples, and they came from the United States, Italy and Spain.

Germline V gives CDR1 MNHNS, CDR2 SASEGT. The length of the CDR3 is 17 residues. Trimming cost V 3 bases and J 0 bases, with 12 bases left between them. During active infection, Seattle patients enrolled and were then monitored through disease. Original handling: The assay estimated nucleated cells by amplifying reference gene primers. TCRdb keeps only in-frame clones here, not all; method: immunoSEQ multiplex PCR. For V, J and clone size, that table is used; D and trimming come from the DNA. The data hold fewer than 55,000 clones, with about four fifths observed a single time. The TCR comes from a woman older than 75 with COVID-19, enrolled during active disease. V usage is TRBV6-1 and J usage is TRBJ2-6; D not certain. The sequenced sample was peripheral blood. The CDR3 coding sequence is TGTGCCAGCAGTGATAGAGGAGTTGGCTCTGGGGCCAACGTCCTGACTTTC. Encoded protein: CASSDRGVGSGANVLTF.